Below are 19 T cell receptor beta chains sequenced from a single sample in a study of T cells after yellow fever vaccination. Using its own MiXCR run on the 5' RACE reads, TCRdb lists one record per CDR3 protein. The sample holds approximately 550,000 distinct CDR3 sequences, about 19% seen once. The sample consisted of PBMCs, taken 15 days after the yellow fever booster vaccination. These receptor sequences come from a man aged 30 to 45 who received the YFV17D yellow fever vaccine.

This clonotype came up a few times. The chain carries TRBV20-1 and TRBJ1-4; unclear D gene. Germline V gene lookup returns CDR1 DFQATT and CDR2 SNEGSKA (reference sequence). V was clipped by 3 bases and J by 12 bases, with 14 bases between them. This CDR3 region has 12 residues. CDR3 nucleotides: TGCAGTGCTAGTCAGGATATGGACGAACTGTTTTTT. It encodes CSASQDMDELFF.

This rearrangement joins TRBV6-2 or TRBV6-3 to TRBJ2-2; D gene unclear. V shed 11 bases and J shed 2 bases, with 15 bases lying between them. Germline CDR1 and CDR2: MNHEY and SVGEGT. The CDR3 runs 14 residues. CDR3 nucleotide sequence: TGTGCCGCCCGGAAGTCATTTAACACCGGGGAGCTGTTTTTT. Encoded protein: CAARKSFNTGELFF.

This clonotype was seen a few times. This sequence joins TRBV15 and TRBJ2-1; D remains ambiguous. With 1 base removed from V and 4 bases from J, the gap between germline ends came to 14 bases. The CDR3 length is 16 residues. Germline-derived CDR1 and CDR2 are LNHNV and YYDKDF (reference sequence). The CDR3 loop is CATSRGLGRAYNEQFF. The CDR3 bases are TGTGCCACCAGCAGAGGCCTAGGACGGGCGTACAATGAGCAGTTCTTC.

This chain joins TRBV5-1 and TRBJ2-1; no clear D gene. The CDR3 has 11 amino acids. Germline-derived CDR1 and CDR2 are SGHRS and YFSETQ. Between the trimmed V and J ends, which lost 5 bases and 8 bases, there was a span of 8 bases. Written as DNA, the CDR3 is TGCGCCAGCAGATTAAGGGATGAGCAGTTCTTC. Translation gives CASRLRDEQFF.

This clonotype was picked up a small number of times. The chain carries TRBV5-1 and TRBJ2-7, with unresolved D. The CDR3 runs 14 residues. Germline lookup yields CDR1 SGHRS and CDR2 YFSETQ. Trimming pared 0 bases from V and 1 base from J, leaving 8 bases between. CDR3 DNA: TGCGCCAGCAGCTTGGGCAGCGCATCCTACGAGCAGTACTTC. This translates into CASSLGSASYEQYF.

CDR3 protein: CSVTKGSQGETQYF. The CDR3, as DNA: TGCAGCGTGACGAAGGGCAGTCAAGGAGAGACCCAGTACTTC. The chain recombines TRBV29-1 with TRBJ2-5, with D unclear. CDR3 length: 14 residues. Germline V gene sequence: CDR1 SQVTM, CDR2 ANQGSEA. Trimming shortened V by 6 bases and J by 4 bases, and 18 bases separated the two germline ends.

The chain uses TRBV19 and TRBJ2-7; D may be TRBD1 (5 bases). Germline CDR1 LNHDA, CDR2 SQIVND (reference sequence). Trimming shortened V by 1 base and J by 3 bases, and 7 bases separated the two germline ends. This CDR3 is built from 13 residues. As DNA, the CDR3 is TGTGCCAGTAGTATAGGCAGGGACTACGAGCAGTACTTC. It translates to CASSIGRDYEQYF.

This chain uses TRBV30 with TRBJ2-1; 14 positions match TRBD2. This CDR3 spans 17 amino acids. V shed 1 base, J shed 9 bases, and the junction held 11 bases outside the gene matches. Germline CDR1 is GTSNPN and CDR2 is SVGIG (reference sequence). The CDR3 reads CAWSAGRTSGRTGEQFF. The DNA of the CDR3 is TGTGCCTGGAGTGCCGGTCGGACTAGCGGGAGGACCGGTGAGCAGTTCTTC.

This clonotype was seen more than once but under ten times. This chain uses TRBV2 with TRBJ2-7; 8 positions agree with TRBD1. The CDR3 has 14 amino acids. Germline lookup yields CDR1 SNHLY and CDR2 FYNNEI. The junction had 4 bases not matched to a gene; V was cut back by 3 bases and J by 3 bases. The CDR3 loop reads CASSDPGTGYEQYF. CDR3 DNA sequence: TGTGCCAGCAGTGACCCGGGGACAGGCTACGAGCAGTACTTC.

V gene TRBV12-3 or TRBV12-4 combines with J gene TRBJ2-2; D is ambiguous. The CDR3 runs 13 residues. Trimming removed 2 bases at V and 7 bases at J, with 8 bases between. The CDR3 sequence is CASSLRLNGELFF. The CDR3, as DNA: TGTGCCAGCAGTTTAAGACTCAACGGGGAGCTGTTTTTT.

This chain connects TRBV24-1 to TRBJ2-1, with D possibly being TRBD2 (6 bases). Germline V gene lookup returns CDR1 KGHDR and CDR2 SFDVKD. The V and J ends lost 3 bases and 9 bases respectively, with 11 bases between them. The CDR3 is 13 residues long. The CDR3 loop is CATSDGGVGEQFF. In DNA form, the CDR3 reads TGTGCCACCAGTGATGGAGGGGTTGGTGAGCAGTTCTTC.

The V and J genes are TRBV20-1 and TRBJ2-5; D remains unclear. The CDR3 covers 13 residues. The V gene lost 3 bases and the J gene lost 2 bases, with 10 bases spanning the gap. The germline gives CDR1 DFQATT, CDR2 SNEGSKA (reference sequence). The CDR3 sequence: CSASEAQQETQYF. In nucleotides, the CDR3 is TGCAGTGCTAGTGAAGCACAGCAAGAGACCCAGTACTTC.

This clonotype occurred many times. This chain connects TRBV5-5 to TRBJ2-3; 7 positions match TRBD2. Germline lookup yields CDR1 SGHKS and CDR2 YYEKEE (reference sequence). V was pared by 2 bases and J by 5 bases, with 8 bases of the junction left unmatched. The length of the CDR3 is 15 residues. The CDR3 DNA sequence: TGTGCCAGCAGCTTAAGCGGGAACGTGGTAGATACGCAGTATTTT. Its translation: CASSLSGNVVDTQYF.

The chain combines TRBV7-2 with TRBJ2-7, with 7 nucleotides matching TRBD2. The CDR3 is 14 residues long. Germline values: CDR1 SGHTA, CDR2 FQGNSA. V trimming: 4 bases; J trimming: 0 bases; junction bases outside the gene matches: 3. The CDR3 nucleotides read TGTGCCAGCAGCTCCCAGCGGGACTCCTACGAGCAGTACTTC. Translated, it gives CASSSQRDSYEQYF.

CDR3 region: CASSEAWYEQYF. In nucleotides, the CDR3 is TGTGCCAGCAGTGAAGCATGGTACGAGCAGTACTTC. V is TRBV6-1 and J is TRBJ2-7; no firm D call. Trimming removed 0 bases at V and 4 bases at J, with 4 bases between. CDR1 is MNHNS and CDR2 is SASEGT in the germline V gene. The CDR3 runs 12 residues.

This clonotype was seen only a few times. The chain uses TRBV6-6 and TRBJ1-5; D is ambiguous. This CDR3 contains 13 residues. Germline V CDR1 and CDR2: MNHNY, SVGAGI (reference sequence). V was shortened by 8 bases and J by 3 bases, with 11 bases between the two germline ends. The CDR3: CASGPGTNQPQHF. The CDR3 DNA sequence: TGTGCCAGCGGGCCGGGCACCAATCAGCCCCAGCATTTT.

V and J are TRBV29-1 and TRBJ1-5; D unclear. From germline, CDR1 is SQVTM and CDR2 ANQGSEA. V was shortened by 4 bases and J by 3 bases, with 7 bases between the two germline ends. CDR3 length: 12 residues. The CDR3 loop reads CSVGANNQPQHF. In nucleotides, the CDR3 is TGCAGCGTTGGAGCGAACAATCAGCCCCAGCATTTT.

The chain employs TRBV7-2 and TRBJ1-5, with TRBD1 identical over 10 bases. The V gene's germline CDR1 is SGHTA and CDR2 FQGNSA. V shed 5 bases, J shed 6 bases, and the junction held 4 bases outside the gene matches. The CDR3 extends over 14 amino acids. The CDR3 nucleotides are TGTGCCAGCAGCCTGCGGACAGGGGGTCAGCCCCAGCATTTT. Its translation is CASSLRTGGQPQHF.

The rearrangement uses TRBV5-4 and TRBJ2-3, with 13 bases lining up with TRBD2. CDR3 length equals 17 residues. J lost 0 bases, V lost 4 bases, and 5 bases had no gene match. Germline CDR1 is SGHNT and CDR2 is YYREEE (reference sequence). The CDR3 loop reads CASSLGLAGASTDTQYF. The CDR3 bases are TGTGCCAGCAGCCTAGGACTAGCGGGAGCCAGCACAGATACGCAGTATTTT.